These 24 T cell receptor beta chains share one sample of origin, sequenced in a study of blood T cell repertoires in COVID-19. The repertoire was sequenced with immunoSEQ multiplex PCR; TCRdb's copy has only in-frame clones and lacks some. The data hold approximately 240,000 clones, with over 80% observed a single time. What was sequenced was peripheral blood. These TCRs come from a woman aged 30 to 39 with COVID-19, enrolled during active disease.

The rearrangement uses TRBV5-4 and TRBJ1-2; a weak D match, TRBD1 (6 bases). V shed 2 bases and J shed 2 bases, with 16 bases lying between them. Germline V gene lookup returns CDR1 SGHNT and CDR2 YYREEE (reference sequence). This CDR3 has 16 amino acids. The CDR3 is CASSLAGGGGNYGYTF. The DNA of the CDR3 is TGTGCCAGCAGCTTAGCGGGGGGCGGAGGCAACTATGGCTACACCTTC.

The chain recombines TRBV19 with TRBJ1-5, with 7 positions matching TRBD1. The junction had 5 bases not matched to a gene; V was cut back by 5 bases and J by 1 base. This CDR3 is 15 amino acids long. In germline, CDR1 is LNHDA, CDR2 SQIVND (reference sequence). CDR3 coding DNA: TGTGCCAGTAGTTCTCAAGGGGGCAGCAATCAGCCCCAGCATTTT. It specifies CASSSQGGSNQPQHF.

The chain carries TRBV29-1 and TRBJ2-1, with 14 bases fitting TRBD2. The V segment lost 5 bases and the J segment 8 bases; nucleotides outside the gene matches: 5. This CDR3 region has 14 residues. Germline lookup yields CDR1 SQVTM and CDR2 ANQGSEA. CDR3 loop: CSVTGLAGGDEQFF. In DNA, the CDR3 is TGCAGCGTTACCGGACTAGCGGGGGGCGATGAGCAGTTCTTC.

This clone was observed a handful of times. The chain carries TRBV5-1 and TRBJ1-3; no firm D call. The germline gives CDR1 SGHRS, CDR2 YFSETQ. V lost 4 bases and J 0 bases, leaving 8 bases between the germline ends. The length of the CDR3 is 14 residues. In nucleotides, the CDR3 is TGCGCCAGCAGCATGGCGGGCTCTGGAAACACCATATATTTT. Its translation is CASSMAGSGNTIYF.

V gene TRBV5-3 combines with J gene TRBJ2-5, with a possible D match to TRBD2 (6 bases). TRBV5-3 is classed as an ORF, of uncertain function. The CDR3 consists of 17 residues. Trimming left V 1 base short and J 11 bases short, with 27 bases between. The CDR3 DNA sequence: TGTGCCAGAAGCTTGATGGGACTGACATATCCTACGACGGAGCAGTACTTC. Translated, it gives CARSLMGLTYPTTEQYF.

The chain is built from TRBV6-5 and TRBJ1-3, with D uncertain. Per germline, CDR1 MNHEY and CDR2 SVGAGI. V lost 8 bases and J 0 bases, leaving 14 bases between the germline ends. This CDR3 has 15 amino acids. Here the CDR3 DNA reads TGTGCCAGCCTCAAACGGTTCGACTCTGGAAACACCATATATTTT. Amino acid sequence: CASLKRFDSGNTIYF.

The rearrangement uses TRBV5-4 and TRBJ2-5, with 10 bases lining up with TRBD1. With 3 bases clipped from V and 5 bases from J, the junction kept 13 bases outside the gene matches. CDR3 length equals 17 residues. The germline gives CDR1 SGHNT, CDR2 YYREEE (reference sequence). The CDR3 bases are TGTGCCAGCAGCTCAACCCCGGGACAGGGGTTAGGGGAGACCCAGTACTTC. It yields the protein CASSSTPGQGLGETQYF.

The rearrangement uses TRBV7-9 and TRBJ2-5; no reliable D call. Germline CDR1 and CDR2: SEHNR and FQNEAQ (reference sequence). The CDR3 totals 13 residues. The V end lost 3 bases, the J end lost 1 base, and 6 bases lay between the germline ends. The CDR3 sequence: CASSLQAQETQYF. The CDR3, as DNA: TGTGCCAGCAGCTTGCAGGCCCAAGAGACCCAGTACTTC.

The J gene is TRBJ1-4, the V gene TRBV30; D unresolved. The germline V gene encodes CDR1 GTSNPN and CDR2 SVGIG (reference sequence). This CDR3 region has 11 residues. The V end lost 2 bases, the J end lost 6 bases, and 4 bases lay between the germline ends. The CDR3 DNA reads TGTGCCTGGAGTCAGGATGAAAAACTGTTTTTT. Its protein is CAWSQDEKLFF.

The genes are TRBV29-1 and TRBJ1-2, with D perhaps TRBD1 (6 bases). CDR3 size: 13 residues. The V end was cut by 4 bases, the J end by 1 base, with 10 bases between. Germline V gene sequence: CDR1 SQVTM, CDR2 ANQGSEA. CDR3 nucleotides: TGCAGCGTTGTCCAGGGGATTAACTATGGCTACACCTTC. It codes for CSVVQGINYGYTF.

The chain recombines TRBV7-9 with TRBJ2-7; TRBD2 agrees at 7 bases. With V trimmed by 5 bases and J by 2 bases, 12 bases remained unmatched. The CDR3 is 16 amino acids. Germline V gene data show CDR1 as SEHNR and CDR2 as FQNEAQ (reference sequence). The CDR3: CASSRVFGRPPYEQYF. CDR3 DNA sequence: TGTGCCAGCAGCCGTGTGTTCGGGAGGCCACCCTACGAGCAGTACTTC. The variable domain in full, with the rest retrieved from reference TRBV7-9 and TRBJ2-7, is DTGVSQNPRHKITKRGQNVTFRCDPISEHNRLYWYRQTLGQGPEFLTYFQNEAQLEKSRLLSDRFSAERPKGSFSTLEIQRTEQGDSAMYLCASSRVFGRPPYEQYFGPGTRLTVT.

V usage is TRBV2 and J usage is TRBJ2-1; D possibly corresponds to TRBD1 (5 bases). V was cut by 4 bases and J by 12 bases, with 10 bases left in between. Germline V gives CDR1 SNHLY, CDR2 FYNNEI. This CDR3 comprises 11 residues. The CDR3 loop is CASSGQLGQFF. The DNA of the CDR3 is TGTGCCAGCAGTGGACAGTTAGGGCAGTTCTTC.

V is TRBV18 and J is TRBJ1-5, with D perhaps TRBD1 (5 bases). The CDR3 is 14 residues long. The V end lost 4 bases, the J end lost 4 bases, and 11 bases lay between the germline ends. Germline V gives CDR1 KGHSH, CDR2 LQKENI. The CDR3, as DNA: TGTGCCAGCTCACTCTCGGGGGAGAATCAGCCCCAGCATTTT. It specifies CASSLSGENQPQHF.

This sequence joins TRBV23-1 and TRBJ2-7; 9 nucleotides match TRBD1. TRBV23-1 is an open reading frame, and its role is uncertain. V gave up 9 bases and J gave up 8 bases; unmatched junction bases: 11. The CDR3 covers 13 residues. CDR3 in DNA: TGCGCCAGGCCCTTGACAGGGGGTGGCAAGCAGTACTTC. The encoded protein is CARPLTGGGKQYF.

The chain joins TRBV13 to TRBJ1-2, with 10 bases lining up with TRBD1. The V and J ends lost 4 bases and 3 bases, in that order; junction bases with no gene match: 2. Germline V gene lookup returns CDR1 PRHDT and CDR2 FYEKMQ (reference sequence). There are 14 residues in the CDR3. The CDR3 region is CASSSGQGDYGYTF. CDR3 bases: TGTGCCAGCAGCTCCGGACAGGGGGACTATGGCTACACCTTC.

This chain joins TRBV27 and TRBJ1-4; D unclear. The V gene's germline CDR1 is MNHEY and CDR2 SMNVEV (reference sequence). Trimming pared 3 bases from V and 4 bases from J, leaving 15 bases between. The CDR3 sequence is 16 residues long. CDR3 sequence reads: CASSFSSVPNNEKLFF. CDR3 coding DNA: TGTGCCAGCAGTTTTTCCTCGGTGCCGAATAATGAAAAACTGTTTTTT. Full variable domain (rest looked up from reference TRBV27 and TRBJ1-4): EAQVTQNPRYLITVTGKKLTVTCSQNMNHEYMSWYRQDPGLGLRQIYYSMNVEVTDKGDVPEGYKVSRKEKRNFPLILESPSPNQTSLYFCASSFSSVPNNEKLFFGSGTQLSVL.

The rearrangement uses TRBV5-1 and TRBJ2-3; TRBD2 aligns across 7 bases. The V and J ends lost 2 bases and 1 base, in that order; junction bases with no gene match: 4. CDR1 is SGHRS, CDR2 YFSETQ, per germline. This CDR3 has 15 amino acids. DNA for the CDR3: TGCGCCAGCAGCTTTGACGCGGGGGGCACAGATACGCAGTATTTT. This translates into CASSFDAGGTDTQYF.

This clone was seen only a few times. The V call is TRBV7-9, the J call TRBJ2-7; a possible D gene is TRBD1 (5 bases). With 1 base removed from V and 7 bases from J, the gap between germline ends came to 11 bases. This CDR3 comprises 13 residues. CDR1 is SEHNR, CDR2 FQNEAQ, per germline (reference sequence). The CDR3 DNA reads as TGTGCCAGCAGCTTAGTAGGGGCTGAGGAGCAGTACTTC. Residues: CASSLVGAEEQYF.

The gene calls are TRBV2 and TRBJ1-6; TRBD1 agrees at 7 bases. This CDR3 contains 14 residues. Germline CDR1 reads SNHLY; CDR2 reads FYNNEI. J was trimmed by 7 bases and V by 6 bases; bases with no gene match: 6. The CDR3 DNA follows: TGTGCCAGCAGGTCGACAGGGAGCAATTCACCCCTCCACTTT. Translation gives CASRSTGSNSPLHF. Complete variable domain (other parts from reference TRBV2 and TRBJ1-6): EPEVTQTPSHQVTQMGQEVILRCVPISNHLYFYWYRQILGQKVEFLVSFYNNEISEKSEIFDDQFSVERPDGSNFTLKIRSTKLEDSAMYFCASRSTGSNSPLHFGNGTRLTVT.

This rearrangement joins TRBV23-1 to TRBJ1-1; possibly TRBD1 for D (5 bases). TRBV23-1 is identified as an open reading frame with a role that is uncertain. Trimming took off 1 base at V and 3 bases at J, with 15 bases between the two ends. The CDR3 runs to 16 residues. CDR3 in DNA: TGCGCCAGCAGTCAATACAGGTTATCCAGCGACACTGAAGCTTTCTTT. The encoded protein is CASSQYRLSSDTEAFF.

The V and J genes are TRBV13 and TRBJ2-7; a weak D match, TRBD1 (6 bases). The germline CDR1 and CDR2 sequences are PRHDT and FYEKMQ (reference sequence). V gave up 5 bases and J gave up 3 bases, with 11 bases separating them. This CDR3 comprises 13 residues. For the CDR3, the DNA is TGTGCCAGCAGCCTTGGCAGGGGCTACGAGCAGTACTTC. Residues: CASSLGRGYEQYF. The whole variable domain, remainder taken from reference TRBV13 and TRBJ2-7, is AAGVIQSPRHLIKEKRETATLKCYPIPRHDTVYWYQQGPGQDPQFLISFYEKMQSDKGSIPDRFSAQQFSDYHSELNMSSLELGDSALYFCASSLGRGYEQYFGPGTRLTVT.

This chain uses TRBV11-3 with TRBJ1-1; maybe TRBD1 (6 bases). Trimming took 5 bases from V and 1 from J, leaving 8 bases between them. CDR1 is SGHNT, CDR2 YENEEA, per germline. This CDR3 is 13 amino acids long. The CDR3 DNA reads as TGTGCCAGCAGCGTACAGGGGAACACTGAAGCTTTCTTT. As protein: CASSVQGNTEAFF.

This rearrangement joins TRBV6-5 to TRBJ1-2; D not certain. V lost 7 bases and J lost 0, with 12 bases in between. The CDR3 is 14 amino acids. CDR1 MNHEY and CDR2 SVGAGI come from the germline V gene. The CDR3 bases are TGTGCCAGCACCATCACGGGAGCTAACTATGGCTACACCTTC. It is translated as CASTITGANYGYTF.

The chain carries TRBV28 and TRBJ1-3; 7 bases fit TRBD1. Germline assignment: CDR1 MDHEN and CDR2 SYDVKM. After removal of 5 bases from V and 1 base from J, the junction contained 8 bases not matched to a gene. The CDR3 has 16 amino acids. The CDR3 protein is CASSTRTGGSGNTIYF. The CDR3 nucleotides read TGTGCCAGCAGTACCCGGACAGGCGGTTCTGGAAACACCATATATTTT.